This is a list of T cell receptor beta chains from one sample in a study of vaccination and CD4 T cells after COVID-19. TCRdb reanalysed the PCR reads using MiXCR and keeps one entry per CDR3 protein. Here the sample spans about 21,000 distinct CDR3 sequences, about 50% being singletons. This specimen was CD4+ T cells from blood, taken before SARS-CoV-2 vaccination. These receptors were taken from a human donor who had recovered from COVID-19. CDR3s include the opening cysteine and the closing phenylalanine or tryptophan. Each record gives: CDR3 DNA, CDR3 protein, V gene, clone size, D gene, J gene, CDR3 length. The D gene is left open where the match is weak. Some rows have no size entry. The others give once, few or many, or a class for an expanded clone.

TGTGCCAGCAGCCTGTGGCACCCCAACACTGAAGCTTTCTTT CASSLWHPNTEAFF TRBV4-2 NA NA TRBJ1-1 14
TGTGCCAGCAGTTACCAAAGTCCTTTCAATGAGCAGTTCTTC CASSYQSPFNEQFF TRBV6-5 NA NA TRBJ2-1 14
TGTGCCAGCAGCAAACGGGAGGGGCCGTCTAATGAAAAACTGTTTTTT CASSKREGPSNEKLFF TRBV21-1 NA NA TRBJ1-4 16
TGTGCCAGCAGTTACCGGACTACGATGACTGACACCGGGGAGCTGTTTTTT CASSYRTTMTDTGELFF TRBV6-5 NA NA TRBJ2-2 17
TGTGCCAGCAGCTTAGGGGAGGGAACCTTTTCACCCCTCCACTTT CASSLGEGTFSPLHF TRBV7-9 NA NA TRBJ1-6 15
TGTGCCAGCAGCTTCCTTACTCGGTTCTTC CASSFLTRFF TRBV7-2 NA NA TRBJ2-1 10
TGTGCCAGCAGACCCTCGACAGGGGACAAAGAGACCCAGTACTTC CASRPSTGDKETQYF TRBV6-1 NA TRBD1 TRBJ2-5 15
TGCGCCAGCAGAGGACAGGCGAGCACCGGGGAGCTGTTTTTT CASRGQASTGELFF TRBV10-1 NA TRBD1 TRBJ2-2 14
TGTGCCACCAGTGATACGGGATTATCCTACGAGCAGTACTTC CATSDTGLSYEQYF TRBV24-1 NA NA TRBJ2-7 14
TGTGCCAGCAGTGACTCGACAGGGGGCGCAGATACGCAGTATTTT CASSDSTGGADTQYF TRBV6-4 NA TRBD1 TRBJ2-3 15
TGCAGTGCTAGCCCGACAACAGGATTCCAAGAGACCCAGTACTTC CSASPTTGFQETQYF TRBV20-1 NA NA TRBJ2-5 15
TGTGCCAGCAGCCCCGACAGGGGTGGTGGCTACACCTTC CASSPDRGGGYTF TRBV7-2 few TRBD1 TRBJ1-2 13
TGTGCCAGCAGTGAACGGGGGGATCAAGAGACCCAGTACTTC CASSERGDQETQYF TRBV6-1 NA TRBD2 TRBJ2-5 14
TGTGCCAGCAGAGAGAGAGCTAACTATGGCTACACCTTC CASRERANYGYTF TRBV7-2 NA NA TRBJ1-2 13
TGTGCCTGGAGTTGGTCCCAAGAGACCCAGTACTTC CAWSWSQETQYF TRBV30 few NA TRBJ2-5 12
TGTGCCAGCACCCGCGACAGAGCCTATGGCTACACCTTC CASTRDRAYGYTF TRBV27 NA NA TRBJ1-2 13
TGTGCCAGCAGACTGACAGGGGGGACTGAAGCTTTCTTT CASRLTGGTEAFF TRBV6-1 NA TRBD1 TRBJ1-1 13
TGTGCTAGCAGCCAAGGTGGGGGAAGAATGGAGCAGTTCTTC CASSQGGGRMEQFF TRBV7-7 few NA TRBJ2-1 14
TGTGCAAGTCGCTCCGCTGGACTGTCCATAACGAATCACAAAAACATTCAGTACTTC CASRSAGLSITNHKNIQYF TRBV12-2 NA NA TRBJ2-4 19
TGCAGTGCTAGAGCAAACCGGGACGGATTCCCTCTCGGGCACGAGCAGTACTTC CSARANRDGFPLGHEQYF TRBV20-1 once NA TRBJ2-7 18
TGTGCCAGCAGCTTAACTTCGGGGATTGGAAACACCATATATTTT CASSLTSGIGNTIYF TRBV7-3 NA NA TRBJ1-3 15
TGCAGTGCACCTACTAGCGGAAGAAACACAGATACGCAGTATTTT CSAPTSGRNTDTQYF TRBV20-1 NA TRBD2 TRBJ2-3 15
TGTGCCAGCAGCGTTACAGGGCAATTCAACACCGGGGAGCTGTTTTTT CASSVTGQFNTGELFF TRBV28 NA NA TRBJ2-2 16
TGTGCCAGCAGTCGCTGGAGAACCGGGACTAGCGGCAGCTCCTACGAGCAGTACTTC CASSRWRTGTSGSSYEQYF TRBV6-2/TRBV6-3 NA TRBD2 TRBJ2-7 19
TGTGCCAGCAGTGAAATGCGGGGGGCCCACACTGAAGCTTTCTTT CASSEMRGAHTEAFF TRBV6-1 few NA TRBJ1-1 15
TGTGCCAGCAGCTTACAGGGCCAAAAGCCCCAGCATTTT CASSLQGQKPQHF TRBV5-4 few NA TRBJ1-5 13
TGTGCCAGCAGCACCGGAGGGGCAGAGACCCAGTACTTC CASSTGGAETQYF TRBV11-3 NA NA TRBJ2-5 13
TGCAGTGCTTGTTCAGGGACGGGAGAGACCCAGTACTTC CSACSGTGETQYF TRBV20-1 NA NA TRBJ2-5 13
TGTGCCAGCAGTTACGACAGATATATGGGGGGCTACACCTTC CASSYDRYMGGYTF TRBV6-5 NA NA TRBJ1-2 14
TGTGCCAGCAGCTTAATCGCTTGGGGAGCGGGAGAGGTCGAGCAGTACTTC CASSLIAWGAGEVEQYF TRBV11-2 few TRBD2 TRBJ2-7 17
TGTGCCAGCATCCGACTAGCGGGAGAGTCCTACGAGCAGTACTTC CASIRLAGESYEQYF TRBV27 NA TRBD2 TRBJ2-7 15
TGCAGTGCTAGAATGGGACAGCGGGCGATCTACACCTTC CSARMGQRAIYTF TRBV20-1 NA TRBD1 TRBJ1-2 13
TGCAGTGCTAGAGTCCGACAGGGTCGTCCCTATGGCTACACCTTC CSARVRQGRPYGYTF TRBV20-1 NA TRBD1 TRBJ1-2 15
TGCAGCGCTGGGGGGTTGGTAGCGGGAACCTTGTACAATGAGCAGTTCTTC CSAGGLVAGTLYNEQFF TRBV29-1 NA TRBD2 TRBJ2-1 17
TGTGCCAGCAGTTACTCGTGGCTCCCGGCGGGGCAGCCCCAGCATTTT CASSYSWLPAGQPQHF TRBV6-2/TRBV6-3 NA NA TRBJ1-5 16
TGTGCCAGCAGCCACCCCCAGGGTCTGGTTTCACCCCTCCACTTT CASSHPQGLVSPLHF TRBV14 once NA TRBJ1-6 15
TGTGCTAGTGGTTCTTCCACAGGGGGCGCGGGCTATGGCTACACCTTC CASGSSTGGAGYGYTF TRBV12-5 NA TRBD1 TRBJ1-2 16